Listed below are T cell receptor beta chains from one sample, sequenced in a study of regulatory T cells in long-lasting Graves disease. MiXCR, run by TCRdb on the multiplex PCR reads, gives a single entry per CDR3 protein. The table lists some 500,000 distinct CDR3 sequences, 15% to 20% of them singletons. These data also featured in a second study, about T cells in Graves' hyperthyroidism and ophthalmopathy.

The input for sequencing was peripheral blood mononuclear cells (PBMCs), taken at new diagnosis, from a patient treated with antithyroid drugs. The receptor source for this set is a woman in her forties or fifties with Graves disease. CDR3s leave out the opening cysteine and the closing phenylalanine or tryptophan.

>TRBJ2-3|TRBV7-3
ASSSSQRGPSPTDTQY
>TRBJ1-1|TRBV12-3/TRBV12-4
ASSLRTLNTEAF
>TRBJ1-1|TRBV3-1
ASTLGQTNTEAF
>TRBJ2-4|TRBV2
ASALRRDKNIQY
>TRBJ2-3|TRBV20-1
SAVGGTDTQY
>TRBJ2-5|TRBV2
ASSALEGETQY
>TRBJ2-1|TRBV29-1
SVLPIAGLNEQF
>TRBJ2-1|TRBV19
ASSRRGAYNEQF
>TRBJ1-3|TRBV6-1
ASASSGNTIY
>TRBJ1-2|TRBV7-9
ASSLEAQRGGYT
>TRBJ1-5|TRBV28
ASSLGGRLDQPQH
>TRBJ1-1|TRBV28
ASILGLNTEAF
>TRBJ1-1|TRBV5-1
ASSLVGRRNTEAF
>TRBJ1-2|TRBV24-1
ATISTGLYYGYT
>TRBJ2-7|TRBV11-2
ASSLGAGGTRGYEQY
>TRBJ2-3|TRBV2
ASTHGQGFTDTQY
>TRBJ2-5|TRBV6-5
ASSYPGGAIETQY
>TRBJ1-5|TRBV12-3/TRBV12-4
ASSLRVGGRNQPQH
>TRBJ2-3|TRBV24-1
ASPPGQGAADTQY
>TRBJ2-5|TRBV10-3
AISSGRDETQY
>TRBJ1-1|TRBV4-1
ASSQATMLTEAF
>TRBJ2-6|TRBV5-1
ASSLGGTGANVLT
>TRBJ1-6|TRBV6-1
ASRDLALSPLH
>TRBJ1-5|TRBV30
AWRRTGGGQPQH
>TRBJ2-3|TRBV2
ASSRGGTDTQY
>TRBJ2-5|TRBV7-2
ASSKTGQETQY
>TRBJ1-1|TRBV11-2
ASSGNRGFYQNTEAF